This TCR beta chain was recorded in a study of shared clonotypes between healthy human individuals. Study-level background: Three plates each covered CD4 naive and memory; CD8 naive two, CD8 memory one.

Everyone who donated was a Caucasian adult who lived in Nashville, Tennessee. Both subsets, CD45RA+ naive and CD45RA-negative memory, were split from the CD4+ cells. The protocol was immunoSEQ multiplex PCR, while the TCRdb copy is restricted to in-frame clones and leaves out a portion. The sample records roughly 2.6 million clones, 90% to 95% being singletons. The CDR3 extends over 15 amino acids. Deletions cut 2 bases from V and 0 bases from J, with 11 bases between. The germline CDR1 and CDR2 sequences are SGHNT and YYREEE (reference sequence). This rearrangement joins TRBV5-4 to TRBJ1-2; no definite D call. Material: naive CD4+ T cells sorted from blood. Subset: CD45RA+ positively selected. This clonotype originated in a young man in good health. The CDR3 coding sequence is TGTGCCAGCAGCTTTGCGGGTGGGACTAACTATGGCTACACCTTC. Its translation: CASSFAGGTNYGYTF.